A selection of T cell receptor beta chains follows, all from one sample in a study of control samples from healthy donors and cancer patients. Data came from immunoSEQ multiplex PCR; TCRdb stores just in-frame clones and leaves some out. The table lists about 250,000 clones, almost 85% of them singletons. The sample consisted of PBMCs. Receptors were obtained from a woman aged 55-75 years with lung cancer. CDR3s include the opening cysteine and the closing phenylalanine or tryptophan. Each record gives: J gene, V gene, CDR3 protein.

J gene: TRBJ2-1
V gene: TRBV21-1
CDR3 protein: CACHRASGRSCYNEQFF

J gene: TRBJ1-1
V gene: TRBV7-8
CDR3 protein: CASSFRDRDTEAFF

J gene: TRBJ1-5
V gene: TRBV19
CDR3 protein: CASSSAGQGNQPQHF

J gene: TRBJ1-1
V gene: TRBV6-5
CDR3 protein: CASRPPWDLNTEAFF

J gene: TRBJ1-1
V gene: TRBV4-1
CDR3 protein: CASSQRQGESEAFF

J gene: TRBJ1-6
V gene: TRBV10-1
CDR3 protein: CASSPPPGDSPLHF

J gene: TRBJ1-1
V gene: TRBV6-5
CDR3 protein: CASSYGTGETEAFF

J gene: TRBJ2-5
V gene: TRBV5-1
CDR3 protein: CASSFGTGGIQETQYF

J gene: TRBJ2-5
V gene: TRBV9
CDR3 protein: CASSAYQETQYF

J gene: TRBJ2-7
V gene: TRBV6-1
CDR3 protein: CASSEALRGGSFSYEQYF

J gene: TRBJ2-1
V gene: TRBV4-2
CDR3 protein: CASSQDHLVGNEQFF

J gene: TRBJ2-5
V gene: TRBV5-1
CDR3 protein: CASSPNQETQYF

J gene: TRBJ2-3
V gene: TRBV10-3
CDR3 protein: CAIRTGTSGGDSSTDTQYF

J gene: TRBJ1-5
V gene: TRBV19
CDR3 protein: CASVTEPNQPQHF

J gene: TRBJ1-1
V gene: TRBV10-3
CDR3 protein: CAMGTGGSNTEAFF

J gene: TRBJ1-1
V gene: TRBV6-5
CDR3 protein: CASSNGLGFEAFF

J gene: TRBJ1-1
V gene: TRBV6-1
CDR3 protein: CASNDFNSWNTEAFF

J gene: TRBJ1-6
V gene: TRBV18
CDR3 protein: CASSPQTPSHNSPLHF

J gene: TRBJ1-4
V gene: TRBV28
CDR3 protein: CASSLMQGGAEKLFF

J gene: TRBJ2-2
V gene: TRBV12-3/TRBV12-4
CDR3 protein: CASSLGNTGELFF

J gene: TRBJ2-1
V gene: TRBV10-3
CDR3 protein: CAISESGLESDEQFF

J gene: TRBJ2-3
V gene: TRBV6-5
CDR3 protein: CASSQGRRGDTQYF

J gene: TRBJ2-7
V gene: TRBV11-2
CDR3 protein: CASSLGRTGVYEQYF

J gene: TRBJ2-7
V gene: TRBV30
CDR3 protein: CAWSRVSYEQYF

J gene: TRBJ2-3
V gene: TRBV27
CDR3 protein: CASSLAGSSTDTQYF

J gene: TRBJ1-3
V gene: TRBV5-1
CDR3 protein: CASSLGTGPSGNTIYF

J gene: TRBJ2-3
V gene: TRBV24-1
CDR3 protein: CATSDRLDTQYF

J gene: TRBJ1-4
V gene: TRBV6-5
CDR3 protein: CASEGYATNEKLFF

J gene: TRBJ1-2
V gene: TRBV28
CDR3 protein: CASSRGGAIANYGYTF

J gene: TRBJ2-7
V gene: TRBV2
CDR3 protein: CASSVRGEGIYEQYF

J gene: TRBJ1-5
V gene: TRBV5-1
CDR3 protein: CASSKQGQPQHF

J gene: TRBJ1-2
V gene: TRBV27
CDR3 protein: CASSLTPRTGAPDGYTF

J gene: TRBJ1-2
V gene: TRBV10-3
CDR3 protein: CAIIETGGESSLSGYTF

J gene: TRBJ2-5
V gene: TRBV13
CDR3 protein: CASSFWPGETQYF

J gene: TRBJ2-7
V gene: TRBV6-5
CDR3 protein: CASSLRRFGEQYF

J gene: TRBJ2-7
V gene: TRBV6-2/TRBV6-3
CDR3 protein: CASSYTDTYEQYF

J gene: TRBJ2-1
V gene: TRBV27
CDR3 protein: CASRPLAGGQNNEQFF

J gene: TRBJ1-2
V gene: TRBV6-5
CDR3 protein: CASTHQVNGYTF

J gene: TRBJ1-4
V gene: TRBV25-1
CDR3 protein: CASSDAGTGDEKLFF

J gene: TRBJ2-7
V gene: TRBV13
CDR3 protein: CASSSHYEQYF

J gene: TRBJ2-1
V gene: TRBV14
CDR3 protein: CASSSGTSGRASEQFF

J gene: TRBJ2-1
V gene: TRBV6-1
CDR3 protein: CASSEALRGEQFF

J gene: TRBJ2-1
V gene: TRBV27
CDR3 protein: CATRRLSYNEQFF

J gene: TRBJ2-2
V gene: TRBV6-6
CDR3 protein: CASSLFGANTGELFF

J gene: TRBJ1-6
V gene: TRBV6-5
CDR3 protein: CASTRSSYNSPLHF

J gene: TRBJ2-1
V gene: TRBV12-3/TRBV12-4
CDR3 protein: CASSLKTFNEQFF

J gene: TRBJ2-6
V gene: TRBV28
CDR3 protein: CASSSPGLSGANVLTF

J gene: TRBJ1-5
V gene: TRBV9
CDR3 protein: CASSVGQGVSQPQHF

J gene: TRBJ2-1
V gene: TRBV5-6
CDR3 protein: CASSLGGGSYNEQFF

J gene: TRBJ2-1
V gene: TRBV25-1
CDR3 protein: CASSLAGGPYNEQFF

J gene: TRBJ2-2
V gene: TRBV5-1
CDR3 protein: CASSLWQGGTGELFF

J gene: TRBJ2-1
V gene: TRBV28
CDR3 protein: CASSLRSGPENEQFF

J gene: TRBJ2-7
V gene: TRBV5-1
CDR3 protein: CASSLQGVAEQYF

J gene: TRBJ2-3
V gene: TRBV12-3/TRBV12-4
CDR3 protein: CAFHGGSTDTQYF

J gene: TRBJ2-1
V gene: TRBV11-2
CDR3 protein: CASSPTRTSNEQFF

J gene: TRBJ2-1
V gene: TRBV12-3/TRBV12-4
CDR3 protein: CASNLVGRNEQFF

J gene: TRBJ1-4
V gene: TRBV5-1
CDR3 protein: CASSLVGSEEKLFF